These 30 T cell receptor beta chains came from one sample sequenced in a study of circulating tumor DNA in untreated peripheral T-cell lymphoma. The data were produced by immunoSEQ multiplex PCR, yet TCRdb's version contains in-frame clones alone and is incomplete. The sample comprises 7,000 or so clones, roughly 80% of which are singletons, and 16% rests with the top ten. Sequencing input: tumor tissue. These receptors came from a human donor with peripheral T-cell lymphoma.

V usage is TRBV2 and J usage is TRBJ1-1, with D unresolved. The CDR3 has 13 residues. The germline CDR1 and CDR2 sequences are SNHLY and FYNNEI. V lost 9 bases and J lost 1, with 12 bases in between. In DNA form, the CDR3 reads TGTGCCAGAAGAGAAGGCAGGAACACTGAAGCTTTCTTT. Its translation: CARREGRNTEAFF.

This sequence joins TRBV10-2 and TRBJ2-2; no clear D gene. Germline assignment: CDR1 WSHSY and CDR2 SAAADI. V lost 6 bases and J 2 bases, leaving 4 bases between the germline ends. This CDR3 is 12 amino acids long. This chain's CDR3 is CASSGNTGELFF. DNA for the CDR3: TGCGCCAGCAGCGGCAACACCGGGGAGCTGTTTTTT.

This clone was picked up a small number of times. The chain employs TRBV19 and TRBJ2-1; 9 bases are a match to TRBD1. CDR1 and CDR2 (germline): LNHDA, SQIVND (reference sequence). The J segment lost 2 bases and the V segment lost 3 bases, leaving 2 bases of the junction unmatched. This CDR3 contains 15 residues. CDR3 DNA: TGTGCCAGTAGTATGCGGGACAGGGCCTACAATGAGCAGTTCTTC. Its translation: CASSMRDRAYNEQFF.

The chain carries TRBV19 and TRBJ2-3; TRBD1 is a possible D gene (6 bases). V was cut by 4 bases and J by 4 bases, with 12 bases left in between. The germline CDR1 and CDR2 sequences are LNHDA and SQIVND (reference sequence). CDR3 length: 14 residues. Written as DNA, the CDR3 is TGTGCCAGTAGTACGGGGTGGGGGCCAGATACGCAGTATTTT. Translating it yields CASSTGWGPDTQYF.

The chain carries TRBV10-2 and TRBJ2-1, with 10 bases fitting TRBD2. Per the germline V gene, CDR1 is WSHSY and CDR2 is SAAADI. V shed 3 bases, J shed 8 bases, and the junction held 10 bases outside the gene matches. CDR3 size: 16 residues. The CDR3 loop reads CASSDLASGSRDEQFF. The CDR3 DNA follows: TGCGCCAGCAGTGACCTAGCTAGCGGGAGTAGGGATGAGCAGTTCTTC.

The chain is built from TRBV28 and TRBJ2-2, with D uncertain. CDR3 size: 15 residues. V lost 2 bases and J 1 base, leaving 8 bases between the germline ends. Per the germline V gene, CDR1 is MDHEN and CDR2 is SYDVKM. Here the CDR3 reads CASSLLPGNTGELFF. The CDR3, as DNA: TGTGCCAGCAGTTTACTTCCGGGGAACACCGGGGAGCTGTTTTTT. The full variable domain, completed using reference TRBV28 and TRBJ2-2, is DVKVTQSSRYLVKRTGEKVFLECVQDMDHENMFWYRQDPGLGLRLIYFSYDVKMKEKGDIPEGYSVSREKKERFSLILESASTNQTSMYLCASSLLPGNTGELFFGEGSRLTVL.

The rearrangement links TRBV19 to TRBJ2-7; 7 bases map to TRBD1. Trimming cost V 5 bases and J 7 bases; bases outside gene matches: 8. The CDR3 is made up of 13 amino acids. Germline assignment: CDR1 LNHDA and CDR2 SQIVND (reference sequence). The DNA for the CDR3 is TGTGCCAGTAGTCCAGATCAGGGGGAGGAGCAGTACTTC. Its translation: CASSPDQGEEQYF.

The gene calls are TRBV6-8 and TRBJ2-5; D unclear. V was trimmed by 2 bases and J by 4 bases, leaving 5 bases between them. The CDR3 contains 12 residues. Looked up from germline, CDR1 is MNHGY and CDR2 is SAAAGT. Written as DNA, the CDR3 is TGTGCCAGCAGTTACAGTGGAGAGACCCAGTACTTC. Translation gives CASSYSGETQYF.

In its sample, this clone ranks as medium-sized. The V and J genes are TRBV6-8 and TRBJ2-7; TRBD1 matches at 12 bases. The CDR3 has 16 residues. In germline, CDR1 is MNHGY, CDR2 SAAAGT. The trim removed 6 bases at V and 5 bases at J, leaving 11 bases unmatched. The DNA of the CDR3 is TGTGCCAGCAGACCCCACCCCGGGACAGGGGGCGACGAGCAGTACTTC. Translation: CASRPHPGTGGDEQYF.

The table lists this clone with a few counts. This sequence joins TRBV19 and TRBJ1-5, with D possibly being TRBD1 (5 bases). Trimming took 11 bases from V and 5 from J, leaving 16 bases between them. This CDR3 spans 13 amino acids. Germline V gives CDR1 LNHDA, CDR2 SQIVND (reference sequence). CDR3 residues: CAGREGADQPQHF. The CDR3 coding sequence is TGTGCCGGGAGAGAAGGGGCGGATCAGCCCCAGCATTTT.

The chain carries TRBV6-7 and TRBJ1-1, with D perhaps matching TRBD1 (5 bases). TRBV6-7 is an ORF, and what it does is uncertain. V was pared by 2 bases and J by 0 bases, with 7 bases between. The CDR3 is made up of 14 amino acids. CDR3 loop: CASSYGGVNTEAFF. The CDR3 DNA sequence: TGTGCCAGCAGTTACGGGGGGGTGAACACTGAAGCTTTCTTT.

On this clone: One end of the junction fails to match germline, which may point to a read error. V is TRBV15 and J is TRBJ2-7; possibly TRBD1 for D (6 bases). CDR3 size: 15 residues. The germline gives CDR1 LNHNV, CDR2 YYDKDF (reference sequence). In DNA, the CDR3 is TGTGCCAGCAGCCTCGGACAGTTTTACACCTACGAGCAGTACTTC. Encoded protein: CASSLGQFYTYEQYF.

The chain combines TRBV19 with TRBJ2-1; perhaps TRBD2 as D (5 bases). This CDR3 is 11 amino acids long. Per the germline V gene, CDR1 is LNHDA and CDR2 is SQIVND (reference sequence). Trimming took off 8 bases at V and 8 bases at J, with 10 bases between the two ends. The CDR3 nucleotides are TGTGCCAGTTTGAAGGAGGATGAGCAGTTCTTC. Its translation: CASLKEDEQFF.

On this clone: Sequence at one end of the junction differs from germline and may be a read error. CDR3 DNA: TGTGCCAGCTCATCACCAAGGACAGGGTTGTTAGATACGCAGTATTTT. It is translated as CASSSPRTGLLDTQYF. V is TRBV18 and J is TRBJ2-3; 8 bases map to TRBD1. Germline V CDR1 and CDR2: KGHSH, LQKENI. This CDR3 region has 16 residues.

The rearrangement links TRBV19 to TRBJ1-2; D not resolved. V was clipped by 1 base and J by 2 bases, with 8 bases between them. This CDR3 is 14 amino acids long. Germline V lookup: CDR1 LNHDA, CDR2 SQIVND (reference sequence). This CDR3 is CASSIATLNYGYTF. CDR3 coding DNA: TGTGCCAGTAGTATAGCGACTCTCAACTATGGCTACACCTTC.

The chain carries TRBV19 and TRBJ2-5, with D unclear. The V end was cut by 11 bases, the J end by 5 bases, with 18 bases between. CDR1 is LNHDA, CDR2 SQIVND, per germline (reference sequence). CDR3 length equals 13 residues. As DNA, the CDR3 is TGTGCCCCGGGCACAGCCGTTTGGGAGACCCAGTACTTC. Protein product: CAPGTAVWETQYF.

This chain uses TRBV19 with TRBJ1-4; D gene uncertain. Trimming left V 6 bases short and J 7 bases short, with 12 bases between. Germline lookup yields CDR1 LNHDA and CDR2 SQIVND (reference sequence). The CDR3 consists of 13 residues. The CDR3 DNA sequence: TGTGCCAGTAGCAAAGACCGGAGTGAAAAACTGTTTTTT. Translation gives CASSKDRSEKLFF.

The sample holds a few counts of this clone. The genes are TRBV15 and TRBJ2-2; 12 positions agree with TRBD2. CDR3 size: 18 residues. The V gene end was trimmed by 5 bases and the J gene end by 1 base; junction bases not matched to a gene: 8. The germline V gene encodes CDR1 LNHNV and CDR2 YYDKDF (reference sequence). CDR3 region: CATSRPGLAGLNTGELFF. CDR3 sequence (DNA): TGTGCCACCAGCCGCCCTGGACTAGCGGGACTGAACACCGGGGAGCTGTTTTTT.

The chain uses TRBV28 and TRBJ2-7, with D possibly being TRBD2 (5 bases). The CDR3 has 15 amino acids. V was pared by 4 bases and J by 4 bases, with 17 bases between. The V gene's germline CDR1 is MDHEN and CDR2 SYDVKM. This CDR3 is CASSSWPGRIYEQYF. The CDR3 DNA reads as TGTGCCAGCAGTTCTTGGCCGGGAAGAATTTACGAGCAGTACTTC.

As for this clone: The junction shows a germline mismatch at one end, possibly a read error. The DNA has an unread or ambiguous base, and its residue is written X. V gene TRBV28 combines with J gene TRBJ2-3, with 12 bases fitting TRBD2. Germline values: CDR1 MDHEN, CDR2 SYDVKM. The CDR3 totals 19 residues. CDR3 sequence reads: CASSTRGGKTSGSTDXQYF. The CDR3, as DNA: TGTGCCAGCAGTACCCGGGGGGGTAAGACTAGCGGGAGTACAGATAYGCAGTATTTT.

The table lists this clone with a count of one. The rearrangement uses TRBV9 and TRBJ2-3; no clear D. V was cut by 4 bases and J by 5 bases, with 11 bases left in between. CDR1 and CDR2 (germline): SGDLS, YYNGEE. The CDR3 covers 13 residues. The CDR3 sequence: CASSQAGLDTQYF. For the CDR3, the DNA is TGTGCCAGCAGCCAAGCCGGGCTAGATACGCAGTATTTT.

This chain connects TRBV18 to TRBJ1-5; 7 nucleotides agree with TRBD1. CDR3 length equals 14 residues. V shed 6 bases, J shed 2 bases, and the junction held 4 bases outside the gene matches. CDR1 KGHSH and CDR2 LQKENI come from the germline V gene. DNA of the CDR3: TGTGCCAGCTCGGTTGGGACAGGCAATCAGCCCCAGCATTTT. This encodes CASSVGTGNQPQHF.

Here the CDR3 DNA reads TGTGCCAGCAGCCTCGGACAGAGACTGATCTTGAACACTGAAGCTTTCTTT. Residues: CASSLGQRLILNTEAFF. The chain is built from TRBV14 and TRBJ1-1; maybe TRBD1 (6 bases). Germline loops: CDR1 SGHDN, CDR2 FVKESK. The CDR3 loop spans 17 amino acids. V lost 4 bases and J 0 bases, leaving 18 bases between the germline ends.

V usage is TRBV10-2 and J usage is TRBJ1-5; D call uncertain. CDR1 and CDR2 from the germline V gene are WSHSY and SAAADI. Trimming removed 2 bases at V and 5 bases at J, with 10 bases between. The CDR3 has 14 amino acids. DNA of the CDR3: TGCGCCAGCAGTGAGCAACCAACTTATCAGCCCCAGCATTTT. Protein: CASSEQPTYQPQHF.

The chain employs TRBV10-3 and TRBJ2-2, with TRBD1 as a possible D gene (5 bases). The length of the CDR3 is 16 residues. The germline CDR1 and CDR2 sequences are ENHRY and SYGVKD. The germline V and J ends were trimmed by 0 bases and 2 bases, with 10 bases remaining between them. CDR3 loop: CAISESIQVNTGELFF. The CDR3, as DNA: TGTGCCATCAGTGAGTCGATACAGGTTAACACCGGGGAGCTGTTTTTT.

The genes are TRBV29-1 and TRBJ2-7; 7 bases map to TRBD1. Losses at the gene ends were 2 bases for V and 4 bases for J; bases not matched to a gene: 8. CDR3 length: 14 amino acids. Germline CDR1 is SQVTM and CDR2 is ANQGSEA. The CDR3 spells CSVEKGGSGYEQYF. Written as DNA, the CDR3 is TGCAGCGTTGAAAAAGGGGGCTCTGGGTACGAGCAGTACTTC.

This clone was observed once. The CDR3 region is CASSQTANYGYTF. Written as DNA, the CDR3 is TGTGCCAGCTCACAAACAGCTAACTATGGCTACACCTTC. The V gene is TRBV18, the J gene TRBJ1-2; D is ambiguous. Trimming took 4 bases from V and 0 from J, leaving 6 bases between them. Germline CDR1 KGHSH, CDR2 LQKENI. The CDR3 covers 13 residues.

V gene TRBV19 combines with J gene TRBJ1-3, with D possibly matching TRBD1 (5 bases). The CDR3 has 13 amino acids. V was trimmed by 7 bases and J by 9 bases, leaving 16 bases between them. Germline V gene lookup returns CDR1 LNHDA and CDR2 SQIVND (reference sequence). DNA of the CDR3: TGTGCCAGTACGGACAACGTTCCGGGCACCATATATTTT. Protein product: CASTDNVPGTIYF. Full variable domain (rest looked up from reference TRBV19 and TRBJ1-3): DGGITQSPKYLFRKEGQNVTLSCEQNLNHDAMYWYRQDPGQGLRLIYYSQIVNDFQKGDIAEGYSVSREKKESFPLTVTSAQKNPTAFYLCASTDNVPGTIYFGEGSWLTVV.

This clone is categorized as medium-sized (0.01 to 0.1%). This chain uses TRBV19 with TRBJ1-4; the match to TRBD1 covers 7 bases. Germline V gene lookup returns CDR1 LNHDA and CDR2 SQIVND (reference sequence). Trimming took 1 base from V and 8 from J; bases not matched to a gene: 4. This CDR3 spans 14 amino acids. CDR3 region: CASSIATGKEKLFF. CDR3 nucleotides: TGTGCCAGTAGTATAGCGACAGGGAAGGAAAAACTGTTTTTT.

The chain recombines TRBV28 with TRBJ1-4, with D unresolved. The CDR3 length is 14 residues. Trimming removed 7 bases from V and 1 base from J, with 10 bases in between. CDR1 MDHEN and CDR2 SYDVKM come from the germline V gene. In nucleotides, the CDR3 is TGTGCCAGCACTCTAGGCGGAACTAATGAAAAACTGTTTTTT. It encodes CASTLGGTNEKLFF.